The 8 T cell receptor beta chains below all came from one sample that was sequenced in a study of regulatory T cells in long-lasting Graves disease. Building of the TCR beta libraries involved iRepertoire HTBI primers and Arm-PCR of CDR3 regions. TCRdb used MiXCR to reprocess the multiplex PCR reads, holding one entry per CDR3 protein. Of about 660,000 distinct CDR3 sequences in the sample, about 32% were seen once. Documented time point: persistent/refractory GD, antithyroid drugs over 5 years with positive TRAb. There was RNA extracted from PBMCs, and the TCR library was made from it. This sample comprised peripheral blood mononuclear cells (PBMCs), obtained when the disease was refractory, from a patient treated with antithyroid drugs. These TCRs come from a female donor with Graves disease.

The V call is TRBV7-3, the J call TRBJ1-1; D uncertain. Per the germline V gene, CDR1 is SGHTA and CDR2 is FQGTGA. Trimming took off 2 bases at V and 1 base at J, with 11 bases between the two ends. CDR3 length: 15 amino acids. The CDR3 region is CASSLGFGKNTEAFF. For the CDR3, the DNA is TGTGCCAGCAGCTTAGGTTTTGGCAAGAACACTGAAGCTTTCTTT.

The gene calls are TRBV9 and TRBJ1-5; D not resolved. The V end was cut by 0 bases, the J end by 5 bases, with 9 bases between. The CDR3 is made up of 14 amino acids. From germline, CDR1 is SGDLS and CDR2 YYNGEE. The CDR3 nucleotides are TGTGCCAGCAGCGTAGAGGAACATCATCAGCCCCAGCATTTT. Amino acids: CASSVEEHHQPQHF.

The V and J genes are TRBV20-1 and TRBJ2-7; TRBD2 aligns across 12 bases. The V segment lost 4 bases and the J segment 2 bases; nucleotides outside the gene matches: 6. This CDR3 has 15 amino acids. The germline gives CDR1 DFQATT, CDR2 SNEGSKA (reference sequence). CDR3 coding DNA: TGCAGTGCTACGCGGACTAGCGGGACCACCTACGAGCAGTACTTC. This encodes CSATRTSGTTYEQYF.

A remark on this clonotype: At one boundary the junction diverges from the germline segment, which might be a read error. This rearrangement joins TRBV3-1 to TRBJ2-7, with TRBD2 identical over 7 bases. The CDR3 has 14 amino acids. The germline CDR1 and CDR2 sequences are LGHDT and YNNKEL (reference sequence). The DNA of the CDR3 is TGTGCCAGCAGCCGGGCTAGCGGCTCCCACGAGCAGTACTTC. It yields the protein CASSRASGSHEQYF.

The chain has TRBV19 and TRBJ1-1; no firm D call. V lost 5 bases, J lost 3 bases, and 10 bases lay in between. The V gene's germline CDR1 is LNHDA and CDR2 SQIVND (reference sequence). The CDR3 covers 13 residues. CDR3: CASSVDKDTEAFF. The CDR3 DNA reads TGTGCCAGTAGTGTCGACAAAGACACTGAAGCTTTCTTT.

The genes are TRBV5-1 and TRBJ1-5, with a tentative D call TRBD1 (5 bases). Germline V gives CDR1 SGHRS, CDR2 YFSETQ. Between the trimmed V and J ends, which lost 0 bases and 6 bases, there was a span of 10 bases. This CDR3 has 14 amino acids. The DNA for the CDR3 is TGCGCCAGCAGCTTGGAGGGGCAAGGTCAGCCCCAGCATTTT. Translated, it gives CASSLEGQGQPQHF.

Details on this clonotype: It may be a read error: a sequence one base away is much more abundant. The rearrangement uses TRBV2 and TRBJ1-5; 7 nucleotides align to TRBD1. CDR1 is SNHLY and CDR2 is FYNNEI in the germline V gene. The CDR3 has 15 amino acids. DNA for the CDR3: TGTGCCAGCAGTGAAGAACAGGGGTTCAATCTGCCCCAGCATTTT. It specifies CASSEEQGFNLPQHF.

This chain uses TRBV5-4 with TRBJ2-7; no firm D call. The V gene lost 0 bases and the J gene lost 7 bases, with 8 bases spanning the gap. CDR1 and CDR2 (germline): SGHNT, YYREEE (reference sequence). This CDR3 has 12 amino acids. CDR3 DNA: TGTGCCAGCAGCTTGGAAGGGTGGGAGCAGTACTTC. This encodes CASSLEGWEQYF.